These 17 T cell receptor beta chains were all obtained from the same sample, sequenced in a study of cytomegalovirus exposure and HLA in healthy donors. 60 Vbeta and 13 Jbeta primers were used in PCR. Assay: immunoSEQ multiplex PCR; the TCRdb copy retains only in-frame clones and omits some. The table has approximately 220,000 clones, almost 80% seen once. Sequencing used PBMCs. These receptors were collected from a man younger than 30 in good health and CMV-seronegative.

This chain links TRBV5-1 with TRBJ2-1; 7 nucleotides line up with TRBD2. J lost 2 bases, V lost 1 base, and 3 bases had no gene match. Germline assignment: CDR1 SGHRS and CDR2 YFSETQ. This CDR3 contains 15 residues. The CDR3: CASSLTSETYNEQFF. CDR3 bases: TGCGCCAGCAGCTTGACTAGCGAGACCTACAATGAGCAGTTCTTC.

The chain links TRBV19 to TRBJ2-1; 9 bases are shared with TRBD1. Per the germline V gene, CDR1 is LNHDA and CDR2 is SQIVND (reference sequence). V trimming: 4 bases; J trimming: 6 bases; junction bases outside the gene matches: 1. The CDR3 extends over 13 amino acids. The CDR3 DNA follows: TGTGCCAGTAGTAAGGACAGGGGCAATGAGCAGTTCTTC. This gives the protein CASSKDRGNEQFF.

This CDR3 reads CASTYEGGAPFNTEAFF. For the CDR3, the DNA is TGTGCCAGCACTTACGAAGGAGGGGCCCCCTTTAACACTGAAGCTTTCTTT. The chain couples TRBV7-9 to TRBJ1-1; TRBD1 might be the D (5 bases). The CDR3 is made up of 17 amino acids. From germline, CDR1 is SEHNR and CDR2 FQNEAQ (reference sequence). The germline V and J ends were trimmed by 7 bases and 2 bases, with 23 bases remaining between them.

The rearrangement uses TRBV6-5 and TRBJ1-2, with 8 bases fitting TRBD1. This CDR3 region has 13 residues. Trimming cost V 5 bases and J 8 bases; bases outside gene matches: 7. Germline CDR1 and CDR2: MNHEY and SVGAGI. The CDR3 loop reads CASSRQGTRGYTF. Here the CDR3 DNA reads TGTGCCAGCAGTCGACAGGGGACGAGGGGCTACACCTTC.

The CDR3 region is CSVDGTSGERSSYNEQFF. The CDR3 DNA is TGCAGCGTTGACGGGACTAGCGGGGAAAGGAGCTCCTACAATGAGCAGTTCTTC. This chain uses TRBV29-1 with TRBJ2-1, with 13 bases matching TRBD2. V was clipped by 3 bases and J by 0 bases; unmatched bases: 8. Germline V gene data show CDR1 as SQVTM and CDR2 as ANQGSEA. The CDR3 is 18 residues long.

The rearrangement uses TRBV29-1 and TRBJ1-2, with D maybe TRBD1 (6 bases). This CDR3 is built from 12 residues. Trimming shortened V by 7 bases and J by 2 bases, and 11 bases separated the two germline ends. Per the germline V gene, CDR1 is SQVTM and CDR2 is ANQGSEA. The CDR3 sequence is CSASDRNYGYTF. Written as DNA, the CDR3 is TGCAGCGCCTCGGACAGAAACTATGGCTACACCTTC.

DNA for the CDR3: TGTGCCAGCAGCTTGGCGGGCGGTAACCTCTACGAGCAGTACTTC. Translation: CASSLAGGNLYEQYF. The V call is TRBV7-3, the J call TRBJ2-7, with D perhaps TRBD2 (5 bases). Germline CDR1 and CDR2: SGHTA and FQGTGA. The CDR3 spans 15 residues. V was clipped by 3 bases and J by 3 bases, with 15 bases between them. Full variable domain (outside the CDR3, taken from reference TRBV7-3 and TRBJ2-7): GAGVSQTPSNKVTEKGKYVELRCDPISGHTALYWYRQSLGQGPEFLIYFQGTGAADDSGLPNDRFFAVRPEGSVSTLKIQRTERGDSAVYLCASSLAGGNLYEQYFGPGTRLTVT.

The chain employs TRBV4-2 and TRBJ2-3; 7 bases are a match to TRBD2. Per the germline V gene, CDR1 is LGHNA and CDR2 is YNFKEQ. The CDR3 spans 17 residues. V trimming: 1 base; J trimming: 0 bases; junction bases outside the gene matches: 7. CDR3 in amino acids: CASSQAPSGASTDTQYF. For the CDR3, the DNA is TGTGCCAGCAGCCAAGCCCCGAGCGGGGCGAGCACAGATACGCAGTATTTT.

This CDR3 reads CAWSVRWTVDNEKLFF. The CDR3 nucleotides read TGTGCCTGGAGTGTACGTTGGACAGTAGATAATGAAAAACTGTTTTTT. The gene calls are TRBV30 and TRBJ1-4, with D maybe TRBD1 (6 bases). V lost 0 bases and J lost 4, with 15 bases in between. The CDR3 totals 16 residues. The germline gives CDR1 GTSNPN, CDR2 SVGIG (reference sequence).

CDR3 region: CASSLTGGNEKLFF. CDR3 in DNA: TGTGCCAGCAGCTTAACGGGCGGGAATGAAAAACTGTTTTTT. This chain joins TRBV7-2 and TRBJ1-4, with D uncertain. The CDR3 is made up of 14 amino acids. Looked up from germline, CDR1 is SGHTA and CDR2 is FQGNSA. V lost 2 bases and J lost 5, with 9 bases in between.

The rearrangement uses TRBV14 and TRBJ2-7, with 7 bases identical to TRBD2. The CDR3 covers 16 residues. Per germline, CDR1 SGHDN and CDR2 FVKESK. Losses at the gene ends were 1 base for V and 3 bases for J; bases not matched to a gene: 9. CDR3 DNA sequence: TGTGCCAGCAGCCAAGTGGCTGCACGGGAGGTCTACGAGCAGTACTTC. As protein: CASSQVAAREVYEQYF.

This chain connects TRBV7-6 to TRBJ1-1, with 8 bases fitting TRBD1. Germline V gene lookup returns CDR1 SGHVS and CDR2 FNYEAQ. The length of the CDR3 is 14 residues. V lost 4 bases and J lost 3; bases outside the gene matches: 4. CDR3 bases: TGTGCCAGCAGCTACGGACAGGGAGACACTGAAGCTTTCTTT. This gives the protein CASSYGQGDTEAFF.

The V gene is TRBV11-3, the J gene TRBJ1-6; D remains ambiguous. The germline CDR1 and CDR2 sequences are SGHNT and YENEEA. With 3 bases removed from V and 7 bases from J, the gap between germline ends came to 10 bases. The CDR3 sequence is 14 residues long. This CDR3 reads CASSFGEWNSPLHF. CDR3 bases: TGTGCCAGCAGCTTCGGGGAGTGGAATTCACCCCTCCACTTT.

This chain links TRBV27 with TRBJ2-1; a weak D match, TRBD2 (6 bases). The CDR3 covers 14 residues. V lost 6 bases, J lost 5 bases, and 14 bases lay in between. Germline CDR1 is MNHEY and CDR2 is SMNVEV (reference sequence). The CDR3 DNA reads as TGTGCCAGCAGAGAGGGACTCGGAGACAATGAGCAGTTCTTC. This gives the protein CASREGLGDNEQFF.

The chain employs TRBV7-8 and TRBJ1-1, with 8 bases lining up with TRBD1. The trim removed 4 bases at V and 1 base at J, leaving 5 bases unmatched. This CDR3 region has 15 residues. Germline V lookup: CDR1 SGHVS, CDR2 FQNEAQ. The CDR3 loop is CASSSRQGRNTEAFF. The DNA of the CDR3 is TGTGCCAGCAGCTCTCGACAGGGGAGGAACACTGAAGCTTTCTTT.

V gene TRBV6-5 combines with J gene TRBJ1-3, with D unresolved. The CDR3 covers 14 residues. The V end lost 2 bases, the J end lost 1 base, and 6 bases lay between the germline ends. Germline lookup yields CDR1 MNHEY and CDR2 SVGAGI. The CDR3 DNA follows: TGTGCCAGCAGTTACGGGGAGTCTGGAAACACCATATATTTT. Its protein product is CASSYGESGNTIYF.

The chain is built from TRBV4-2 and TRBJ2-3, with a possible D match to TRBD2 (6 bases). Germline V gene sequence: CDR1 LGHNA, CDR2 YNFKEQ. Trimming took off 4 bases at V and 2 bases at J, with 16 bases between the two ends. The CDR3 spans 16 residues. The CDR3 DNA is TGTGCCAGCAGCCGGGAGCCAGCGGGCTCCACAGATACGCAGTATTTT. As protein: CASSREPAGSTDTQYF.